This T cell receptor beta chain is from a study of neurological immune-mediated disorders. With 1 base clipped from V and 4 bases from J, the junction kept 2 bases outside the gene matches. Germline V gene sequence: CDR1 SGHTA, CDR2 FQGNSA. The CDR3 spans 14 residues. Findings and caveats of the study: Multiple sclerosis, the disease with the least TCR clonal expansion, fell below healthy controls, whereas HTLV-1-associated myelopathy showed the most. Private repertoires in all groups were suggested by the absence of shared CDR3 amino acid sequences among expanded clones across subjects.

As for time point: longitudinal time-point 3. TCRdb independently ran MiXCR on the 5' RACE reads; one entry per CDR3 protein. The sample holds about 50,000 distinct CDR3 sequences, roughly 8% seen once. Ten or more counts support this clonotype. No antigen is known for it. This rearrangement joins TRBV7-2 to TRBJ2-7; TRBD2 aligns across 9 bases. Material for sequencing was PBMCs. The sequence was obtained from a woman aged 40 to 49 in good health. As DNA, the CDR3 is TGTGCCAGCAGCTTAGTAGCGGGAGAGTACGAGCAGTACTTC. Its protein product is CASSLVAGEYEQYF.